This T cell receptor (beta chain) emerged from a study of blood T cell repertoires in COVID-19. The wider study: Acute-phase and convalescent COVID-19 samples originated in the United States, Italy and Spain. Sample material is recorded as cDNA or gDNA derived from T cells, B-cell-depleted T cells, or PBMCs.

V was pared by 4 bases and J by 4 bases, with 9 bases of the junction left unmatched. Germline CDR1 SGHRS, CDR2 YFSETQ. The CDR3 is made up of 16 amino acids. Per the original data handling: Scientists estimated how many nucleated cells there were by amplifying reference gene primers. Assay: immunoSEQ multiplex PCR; the TCRdb copy retains only in-frame clones and omits some. Clone size and V and J calls were adopted from that table, with D and trimming inferred from the DNA. This table has 280,000 or so clones, 75% to 90% appearing once. The clonotype comes from a woman aged 55 to 70 with acute or convalescent COVID-19. Sample: peripheral blood. The chain carries TRBV5-1 and TRBJ2-1; 9 bases match TRBD2. CDR3 nucleotides: TGCGCCAGCAGCCTCCTGACTAGCGGAACATACAATGAGCAGTTCTTC. It codes for CASSLLTSGTYNEQFF.